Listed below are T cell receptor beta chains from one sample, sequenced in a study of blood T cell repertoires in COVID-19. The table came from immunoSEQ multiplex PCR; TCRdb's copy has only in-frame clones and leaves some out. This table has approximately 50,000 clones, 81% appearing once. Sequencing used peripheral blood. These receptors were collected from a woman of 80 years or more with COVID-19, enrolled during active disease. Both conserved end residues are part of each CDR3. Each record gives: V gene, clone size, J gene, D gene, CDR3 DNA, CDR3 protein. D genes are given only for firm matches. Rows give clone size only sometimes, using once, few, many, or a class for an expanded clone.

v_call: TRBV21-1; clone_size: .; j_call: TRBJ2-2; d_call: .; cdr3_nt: TGTGCCAGCAGCAAATCAGGACCATCACACCGGGGAGCTGTTTTT; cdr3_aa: CASSKSGPSHRGAVF
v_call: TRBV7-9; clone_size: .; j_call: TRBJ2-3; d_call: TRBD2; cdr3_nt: TGTGCCAGCAGCTTCACTAGCGGGAATAAAGATACGCAGTATTTT; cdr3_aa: CASSFTSGNKDTQYF
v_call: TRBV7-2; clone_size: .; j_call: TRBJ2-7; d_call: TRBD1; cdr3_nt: TGTGCCAGCAGCTGGGGGACAGGGGGCGCGGGGGAGCAGTACTTC; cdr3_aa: CASSWGTGGAGEQYF
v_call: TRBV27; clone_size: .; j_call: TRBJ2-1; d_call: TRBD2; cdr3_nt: TGTGCCAGCAGTTTGACTAGCGGGTACAATGAGCAGTTCTTC; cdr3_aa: CASSLTSGYNEQFF
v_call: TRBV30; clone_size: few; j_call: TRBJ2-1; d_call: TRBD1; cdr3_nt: TGTGCCTGGAGTGACACTACGTATGGGACAGGGGTTTACAATGAGCAGTTCTTC; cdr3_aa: CAWSDTTYGTGVYNEQFF
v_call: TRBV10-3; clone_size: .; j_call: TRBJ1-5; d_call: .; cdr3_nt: TGTGCCATCAGTGAGTCCCCGGGGGTAAGGAATCAGCCCCAGCATTTT; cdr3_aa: CAISESPGVRNQPQHF
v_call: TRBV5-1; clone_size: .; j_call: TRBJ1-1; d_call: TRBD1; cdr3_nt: TGCGCCAGCAGCCATCCCGGGACAGATATGAACACTGAAGCTTTCTTT; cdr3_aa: CASSHPGTDMNTEAFF
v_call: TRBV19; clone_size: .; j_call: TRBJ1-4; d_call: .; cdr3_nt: TGTGCCAGTAGTATCAACCCCCTGGCCACTAATGAAAAACTGTTTTTT; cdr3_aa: CASSINPLATNEKLFF
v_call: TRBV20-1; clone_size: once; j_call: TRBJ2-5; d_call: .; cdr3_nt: TGCAGTGCTGGTGGGGCGAGATTGACCCAGTACTTC; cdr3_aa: CSAGGARLTQYF
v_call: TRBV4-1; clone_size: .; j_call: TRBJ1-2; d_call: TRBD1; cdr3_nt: TGCGCCAGCAGCCGAGATACAGGGGTTAACTATGGCTACACCTTC; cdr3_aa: CASSRDTGVNYGYTF
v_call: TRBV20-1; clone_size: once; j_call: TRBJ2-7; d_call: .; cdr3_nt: TGCAGTGCTAGTATGTATACCTACGAGCAGTACTTC; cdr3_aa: CSASMYTYEQYF
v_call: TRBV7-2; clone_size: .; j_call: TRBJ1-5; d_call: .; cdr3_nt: TGTGCCAGCAGCCCTCAGGGACTCGGGTTGGGTCAGCCCCAGCATTTT; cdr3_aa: CASSPQGLGLGQPQHF
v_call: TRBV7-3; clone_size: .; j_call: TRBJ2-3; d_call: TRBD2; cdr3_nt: TGTGCCAGCAGCGACGGACTAGCGGGAGGTCTGGGTCCACCGACGCAGTATTTT; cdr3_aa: CASSDGLAGGLGPPTQYF
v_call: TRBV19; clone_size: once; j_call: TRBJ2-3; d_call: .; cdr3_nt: TGTGCCAGTAGTGAGGGCGGGACCGGCGCAGATACGCAGTATTTT; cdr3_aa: CASSEGGTGADTQYF
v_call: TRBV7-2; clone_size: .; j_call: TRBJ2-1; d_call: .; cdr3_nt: TGTGCCAGCAGTTCTATTGGGGGGTCCTCCTACAATGAGCAGTTCTTC; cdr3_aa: CASSSIGGSSYNEQFF
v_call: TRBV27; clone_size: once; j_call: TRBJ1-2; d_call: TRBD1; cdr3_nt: TGTGCCAGCAGTGACAACAGGGGACCCATCTATGGCTACACCTTC; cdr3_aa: CASSDNRGPIYGYTF